This T cell receptor (beta chain) was documented in a study of blood T cell repertoires in COVID-19. Produced via immunoSEQ multiplex PCR; TCRdb's table is partial and in-frame only. The sample consists of 100,000 to 150,000 clones, 84% of them appearing once. Recovery among Cohort 3 donors was established by two negative PCRs, clearance, or symptom resolution. V was trimmed by 10 bases and J by 0 bases, leaving 10 bases between them. The CDR3 contains 13 residues. Specimen: PBMCs or T cells enriched from blood (not recorded which). The chain links TRBV23-1 to TRBJ2-1; D gene uncertain. TRBV23-1 is marked as an open reading frame, function uncertain. The receptor comes from a woman in her twenties or thirties who had recovered from COVID-19. The CDR3 bases are TGCGCCACAACATTCTGCTCCTACAATGAGCAGTTCTTC. Amino acid sequence: CATTFCSYNEQFF.